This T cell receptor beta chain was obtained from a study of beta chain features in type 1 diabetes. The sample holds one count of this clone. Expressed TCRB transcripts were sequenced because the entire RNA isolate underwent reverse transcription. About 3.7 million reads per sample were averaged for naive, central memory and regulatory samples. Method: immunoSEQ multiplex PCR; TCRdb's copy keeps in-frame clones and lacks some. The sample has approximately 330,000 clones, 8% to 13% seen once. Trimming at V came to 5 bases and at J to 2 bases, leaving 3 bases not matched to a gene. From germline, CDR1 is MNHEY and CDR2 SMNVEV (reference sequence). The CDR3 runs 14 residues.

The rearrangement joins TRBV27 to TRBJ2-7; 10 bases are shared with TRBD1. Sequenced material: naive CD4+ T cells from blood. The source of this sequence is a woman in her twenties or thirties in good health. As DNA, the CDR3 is TGTGCCAGCAGTGCGGGACAGGGGCCCTACGAGCAGTACTTC. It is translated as CASSAGQGPYEQYF.